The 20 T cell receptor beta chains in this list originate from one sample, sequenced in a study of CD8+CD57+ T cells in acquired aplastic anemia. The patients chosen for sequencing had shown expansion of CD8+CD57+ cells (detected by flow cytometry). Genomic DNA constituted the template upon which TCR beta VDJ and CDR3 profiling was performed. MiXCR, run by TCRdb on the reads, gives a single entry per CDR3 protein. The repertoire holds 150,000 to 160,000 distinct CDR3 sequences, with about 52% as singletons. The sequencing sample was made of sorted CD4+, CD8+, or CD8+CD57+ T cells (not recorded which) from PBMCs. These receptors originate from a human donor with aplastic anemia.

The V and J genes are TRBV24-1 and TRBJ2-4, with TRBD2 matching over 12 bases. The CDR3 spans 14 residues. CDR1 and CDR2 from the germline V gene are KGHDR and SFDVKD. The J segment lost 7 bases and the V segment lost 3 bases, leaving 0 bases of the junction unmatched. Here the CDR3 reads CATSDLAGGNIQYF. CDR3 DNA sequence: TGTGCCACCAGTGATCTAGCGGGAGGGAACATTCAGTACTTC.

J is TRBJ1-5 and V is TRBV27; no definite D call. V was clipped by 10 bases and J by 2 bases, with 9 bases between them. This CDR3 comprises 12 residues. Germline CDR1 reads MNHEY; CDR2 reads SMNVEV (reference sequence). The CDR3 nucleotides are TGTGCCACTGGTGAGGGCAATCAGCCCCAGCATTTT. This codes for CATGEGNQPQHF.

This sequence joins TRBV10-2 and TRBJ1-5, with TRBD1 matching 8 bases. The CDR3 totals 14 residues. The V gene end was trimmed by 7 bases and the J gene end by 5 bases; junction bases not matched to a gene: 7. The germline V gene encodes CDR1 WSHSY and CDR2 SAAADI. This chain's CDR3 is CASTDREIYQPQHF. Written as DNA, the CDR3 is TGCGCCAGCACGGACAGGGAGATTTATCAGCCCCAGCATTTT.

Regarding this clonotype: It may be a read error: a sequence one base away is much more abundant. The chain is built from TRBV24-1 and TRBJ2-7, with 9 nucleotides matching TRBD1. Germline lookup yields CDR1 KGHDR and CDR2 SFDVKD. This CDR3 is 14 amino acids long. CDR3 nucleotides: TGTGCCAGCAGTGGAACTGGACAGGGGTACGAGCAGTACTTC. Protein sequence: CASSGTGQGYEQYF.

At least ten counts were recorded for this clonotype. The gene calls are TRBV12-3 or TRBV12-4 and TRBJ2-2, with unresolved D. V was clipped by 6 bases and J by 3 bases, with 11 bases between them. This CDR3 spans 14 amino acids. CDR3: CASRIEIYTGELFF. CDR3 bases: TGTGCCAGCAGGATCGAGATATACACCGGGGAGCTGTTTTTT.

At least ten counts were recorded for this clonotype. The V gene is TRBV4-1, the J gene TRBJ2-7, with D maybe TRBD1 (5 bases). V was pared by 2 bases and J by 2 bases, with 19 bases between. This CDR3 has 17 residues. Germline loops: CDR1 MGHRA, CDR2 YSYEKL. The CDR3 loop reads CASSQQMNRQKAYEQYF. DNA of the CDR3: TGCGCCAGCAGCCAACAAATGAATAGACAGAAAGCCTACGAGCAGTACTTC.

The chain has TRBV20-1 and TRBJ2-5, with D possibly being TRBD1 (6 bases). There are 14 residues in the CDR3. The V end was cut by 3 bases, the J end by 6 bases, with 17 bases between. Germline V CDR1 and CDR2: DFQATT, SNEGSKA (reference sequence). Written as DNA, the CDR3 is TGCAGTGCTAGTCCCCCCCCCCAGGGGCAGACCCAGTACTTC. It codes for CSASPPPQGQTQYF.

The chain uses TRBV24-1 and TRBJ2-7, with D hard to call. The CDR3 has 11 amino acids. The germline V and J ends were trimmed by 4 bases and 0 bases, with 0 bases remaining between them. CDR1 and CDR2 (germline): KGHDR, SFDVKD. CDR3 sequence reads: CATSDSYEQYF. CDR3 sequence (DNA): TGTGCCACCAGTGACTCCTACGAGCAGTACTTC.

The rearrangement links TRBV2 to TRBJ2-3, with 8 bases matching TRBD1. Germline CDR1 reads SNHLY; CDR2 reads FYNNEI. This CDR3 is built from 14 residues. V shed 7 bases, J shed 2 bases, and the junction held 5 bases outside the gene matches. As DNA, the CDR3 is TGTGCCAGCACCCAGGGGGCGCTCACAGATACGCAGTATTTT. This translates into CASTQGALTDTQYF.

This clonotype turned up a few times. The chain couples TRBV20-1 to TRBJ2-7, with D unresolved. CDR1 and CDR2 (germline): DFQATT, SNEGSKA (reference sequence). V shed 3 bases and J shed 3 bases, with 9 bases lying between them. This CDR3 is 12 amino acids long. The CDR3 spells CSARDGNYEQYF. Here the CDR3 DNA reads TGCAGTGCTAGGGACGGAAACTACGAGCAGTACTTC.

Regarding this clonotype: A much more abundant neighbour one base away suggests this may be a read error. In DNA form, the CDR3 reads TGTGCCAGCAGCCAAGCGGGGGCCCAGTACAATGAGCAGTTCTTC. The encoded protein is CASSQAGAQYNEQFF. This chain links TRBV4-2 with TRBJ2-1; possibly TRBD1 or TRBD2 for D (6 bases each). Trimming shortened V by 1 base and J by 4 bases, and 11 bases separated the two germline ends. Germline V gene sequence: CDR1 LGHNA, CDR2 YNFKEQ. This CDR3 comprises 15 residues.

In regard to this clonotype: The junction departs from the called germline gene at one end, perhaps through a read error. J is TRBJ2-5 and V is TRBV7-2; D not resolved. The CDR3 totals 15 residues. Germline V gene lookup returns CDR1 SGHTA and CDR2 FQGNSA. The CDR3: CASSLTNAKGETQYF. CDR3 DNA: TGTGCCAGCAGCTTAACGAATGCCAAGGGCGAGACTCAGTACTTC.

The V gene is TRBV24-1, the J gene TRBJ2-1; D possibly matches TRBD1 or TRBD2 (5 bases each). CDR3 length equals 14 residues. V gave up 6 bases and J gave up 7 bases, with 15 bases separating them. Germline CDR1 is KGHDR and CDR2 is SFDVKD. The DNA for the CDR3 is TGTGCCACCAGTCTCGCCGGGACGGAGAATGAGCAGTTCTTC. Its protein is CATSLAGTENEQFF.

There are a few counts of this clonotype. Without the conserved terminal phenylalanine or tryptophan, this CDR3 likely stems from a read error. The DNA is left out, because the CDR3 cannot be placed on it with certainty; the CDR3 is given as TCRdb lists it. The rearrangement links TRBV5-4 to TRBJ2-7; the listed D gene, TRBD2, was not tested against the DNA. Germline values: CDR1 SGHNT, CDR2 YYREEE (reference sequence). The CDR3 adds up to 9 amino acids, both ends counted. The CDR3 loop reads CASSLLQAG.

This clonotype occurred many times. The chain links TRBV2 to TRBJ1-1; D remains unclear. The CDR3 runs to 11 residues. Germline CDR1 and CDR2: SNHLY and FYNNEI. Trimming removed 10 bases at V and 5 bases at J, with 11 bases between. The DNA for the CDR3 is TGTGCCACCATGTCTGGAACTGAAGCTTTCTTT. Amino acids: CATMSGTEAFF. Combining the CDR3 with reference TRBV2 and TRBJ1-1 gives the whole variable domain EPEVTQTPSHQVTQMGQEVILRCVPISNHLYFYWYRQILGQKVEFLVSFYNNEISEKSEIFDDQFSVERPDGSNFTLKIRSTKLEDSAMYFCATMSGTEAFFGQGTRLTVV.

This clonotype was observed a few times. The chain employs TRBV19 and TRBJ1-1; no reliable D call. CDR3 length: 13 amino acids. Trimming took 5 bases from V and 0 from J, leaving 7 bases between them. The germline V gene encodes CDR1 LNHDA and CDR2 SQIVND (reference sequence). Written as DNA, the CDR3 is TGTGCCAGTAGTTTTACCTTGAACACTGAAGCTTTCTTT. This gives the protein CASSFTLNTEAFF.

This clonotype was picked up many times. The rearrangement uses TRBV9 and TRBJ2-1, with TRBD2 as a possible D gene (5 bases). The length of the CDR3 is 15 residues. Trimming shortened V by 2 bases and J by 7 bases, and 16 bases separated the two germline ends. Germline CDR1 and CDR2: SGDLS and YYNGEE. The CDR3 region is CASSVGLSPMNEQFF. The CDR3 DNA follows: TGTGCCAGCAGCGTTGGACTTTCCCCAATGAATGAGCAGTTCTTC.

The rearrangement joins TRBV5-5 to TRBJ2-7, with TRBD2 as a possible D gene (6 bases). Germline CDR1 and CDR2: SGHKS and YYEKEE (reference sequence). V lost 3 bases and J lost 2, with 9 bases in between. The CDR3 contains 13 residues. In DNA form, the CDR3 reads TGTGCCAGCAGCTGGGGCGGGACCTACGAGCAGTACTTC. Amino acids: CASSWGGTYEQYF.

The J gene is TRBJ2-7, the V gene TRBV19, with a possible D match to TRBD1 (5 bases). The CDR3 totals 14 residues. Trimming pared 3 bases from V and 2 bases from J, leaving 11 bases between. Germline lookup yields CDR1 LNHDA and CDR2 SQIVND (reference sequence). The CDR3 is CASSILTGPYEQYF. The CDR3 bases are TGTGCCAGTAGTATCTTAACAGGACCCTACGAGCAGTACTTC.

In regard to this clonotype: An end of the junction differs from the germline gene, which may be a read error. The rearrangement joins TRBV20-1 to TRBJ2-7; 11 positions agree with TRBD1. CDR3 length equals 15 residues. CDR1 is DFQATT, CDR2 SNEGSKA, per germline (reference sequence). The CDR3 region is CGASHRDRGSYEQYF. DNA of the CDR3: TGCGGTGCTAGTCACCGGGACAGGGGGTCCTACGAGCAGTACTTC.